The clone carrying this T cell receptor (beta chain) turned up a few times. No antigen is known for it. This sample was taken from a study of regulatory T cells in long-lasting Graves disease. Study overall: Antithyroid drugs had been taken under 3 months by newly diagnosed Graves' patients.

iRepertoire HTBI primers and Arm-PCR of CDR3 regions built TCR beta libraries. A single record per CDR3 protein comes from TCRdb applying MiXCR to the multiplex PCR reads. The table lists about 370,000 distinct CDR3 sequences, 15% to 17% of them singletons, with about 20% in the top ten. The germline V gene has CDR1 KGHSH and CDR2 LQKENI. V shed 3 bases, J shed 2 bases, and the junction held 8 bases outside the gene matches. The CDR3 extends over 16 amino acids. Study-wide points: Repertoires from persistent disease leaned toward TRBV28, TRBJ1-2 and TRBJ2-5.

Time point denoted: newly diagnosed GD, antithyroid drugs for less than 3 months. Generation of the TCR library employed RNA extracted from PBMCs. Specimen: peripheral blood mononuclear cells (PBMCs), collected at new diagnosis, from a patient treated with antithyroid drugs. The rearrangement links TRBV18 to TRBJ2-3, with 7 nucleotides matching TRBD2. This clonotype originated in a female donor with Graves disease. The DNA of the CDR3 is TGTGCCAGCTCACCCCGTCTAGCGGACACCACAGATACGCAGTATTTT. Translated, it gives CASSPRLADTTDTQYF.